This T cell receptor (beta chain) was sequenced for a study of a mutant IDH1 vaccine in newly diagnosed glioma. The method was immunoSEQ multiplex PCR; TCRdb's version includes in-frame clones alone and lacks a portion of them. The sample consists of tens of thousands of clones, over 80% of them appearing once. CDR1 and CDR2 from the germline V gene are SGHVS and FQNEAQ. Unmatched junction bases numbered 2, after V lost 0 bases and J lost 4 bases. The CDR3 has 14 amino acids. Indicated time point: week 47, end of study. Doses consisted of 300 ug of mutant IDH1 20-mer peptide each, paired with topical imiquimod. Details on this clone: The antigen is not known.

The J gene is TRBJ1-1, the V gene TRBV7-8, with 7 bases identical to TRBD1. The TCR comes from a woman aged 50 to 60 with glioma. Sample: PBMCs, taken from a glioma patient whose treatment included an IDH1 peptide vaccine. The CDR3 DNA reads as TGTGCCAGCAGCTTAGCGAACAGGGGCACTGAAGCTTTCTTT. Residues: CASSLANRGTEAFF. Combining the CDR3 with reference TRBV7-8 and TRBJ1-1 gives the whole variable domain GAGVSQSPRYKVAKRGQDVALRCDPISGHVSLFWYQQALGQGPEFLTYFQNEAQLDKSGLPSDRFFAERPEGSVSTLKIQRTQQEDSAVYLCASSLANRGTEAFFGQGTRLTVV.